This entry lists 11 T cell receptor beta chains sequenced from one sample in a study of shared clonotypes between healthy human individuals. Some clones are missing from TCRdb's copy, which holds only in-frame ones; the method was immunoSEQ multiplex PCR. The data hold 950,000 to 1,200,000 clones, with 60% to 80% observed a single time. The sequenced sample was memory CD4+ T cells from PBMCs. Regarding subset: CD45RA-negative fraction. The receptors derive from a man aged 18-30 years in good health. Some clones in this sample may be carry-over from other donors' samples.

The CDR3 nucleotides read TGTGCCAGCAGTGAGAAGGCAAGCAAGCAGTTCTTC. Its protein product is CASSEKASKQFF. V gene TRBV2 combines with J gene TRBJ2-1; unclear D gene. This CDR3 is 12 amino acids long. V was clipped by 3 bases and J by 11 bases, with 11 bases between them. Per the germline V gene, CDR1 is SNHLY and CDR2 is FYNNEI.

V and J are TRBV19 and TRBJ2-1, with TRBD2 matching 9 bases. The V gene's germline CDR1 is LNHDA and CDR2 SQIVND (reference sequence). The CDR3 length is 14 residues. V shed 3 bases and J 9 bases; nucleotides not matched to a gene: 6. The CDR3 here is CASSMYGGGGEQFF. The CDR3 DNA reads TGTGCCAGTAGTATGTACGGCGGGGGGGGTGAGCAGTTCTTC.

This clone was detected only once. CDR3 DNA: TGTGCCAGCATTCCAGCGACCTGGAATGAGCAGTTCTTC. Its protein is CASIPATWNEQFF. The chain uses TRBV6-1 and TRBJ2-1; D is uncertain. The CDR3 covers 13 residues. Germline CDR1 and CDR2: MNHNS and SASEGT. V was shortened by 7 bases and J by 7 bases, with 14 bases between the two germline ends.

The V call is TRBV6-1, the J call TRBJ1-2; D possibly corresponds to TRBD1 (6 bases). The CDR3 consists of 15 residues. CDR1 and CDR2 (germline): MNHNS, SASEGT. V was trimmed by 2 bases and J by 3 bases, leaving 13 bases between them. CDR3 in amino acids: CASSEQTGPYYGYTF. For the CDR3, the DNA is TGTGCCAGCAGTGAACAGACAGGCCCCTACTATGGCTACACCTTC.

The chain couples TRBV21-1 to TRBJ1-1. TRBV21-1 is assigned pseudogene status. This CDR3 comprises 13 residues. The CDR3 here is CASSPGRTDEAFF. The CDR3 bases are TGTGCCAGCAGCCCTGGACGGACCGATGAAGCTTTCTTT.

This clone has just one count. The chain couples TRBV6-1 to TRBJ1-1, with D maybe TRBD1 (6 bases). Trimming stripped 7 bases from V and 4 bases from J, with 13 bases between. The CDR3 extends over 13 amino acids. Germline CDR1 reads MNHNS; CDR2 reads SASEGT. CDR3 protein: CASTLQGFTEAFF. The CDR3 DNA follows: TGTGCCAGCACCCTCCAGGGGTTCACTGAAGCTTTCTTT.

V and J are TRBV7-9 and TRBJ1-2; D uncertain. Looked up from germline, CDR1 is SEHNR and CDR2 is FQNEAQ (reference sequence). V shed 3 bases and J shed 1 base, with 18 bases lying between them. The CDR3 spans 17 residues. CDR3 bases: TGTGCCAGCAGCTTTGTTTATCCGGGAAACCATAACTATGGCTACACCTTC. It is translated as CASSFVYPGNHNYGYTF.

The chain links TRBV29-1 to TRBJ2-1; tentatively, D is TRBD2 (5 bases). V dropped 4 bases and J dropped 8 bases, with 9 bases sitting between them. CDR1 and CDR2 from the germline V gene are SQVTM and ANQGSEA. This CDR3 is built from 11 residues. CDR3 DNA sequence: TGCAGCGTTGGGCTAGCAGATGAGCAGTTCTTC. Translation: CSVGLADEQFF.

V is TRBV28 and J is TRBJ1-5; D is unclear. The length of the CDR3 is 15 residues. V lost 8 bases, J lost 6 bases, and 20 bases lay in between. Germline CDR1 is MDHEN and CDR2 is SYDVKM. The CDR3: CASFETGRPGQPQHF. The CDR3 DNA is TGTGCCAGCTTTGAGACTGGGAGGCCGGGTCAGCCCCAGCATTTT.

Regarding this clone: Other DNA sequences in this specimen translate into the identical CDR3. The chain employs TRBV6-5 and TRBJ1-4; TRBD1 matches at 8 bases. The CDR3 runs 14 residues. V dropped 2 bases and J dropped 7; count of bases not matched to a gene: 3. Germline V lookup: CDR1 MNHEY, CDR2 SVGAGI. The CDR3 protein is CASSYTGGGEKLFF. CDR3 bases: TGTGCCAGCAGTTACACAGGGGGGGGTGAAAAACTGTTTTTT.

This clone was recorded once. The J gene is TRBJ2-5, the V gene TRBV25-1, with D maybe TRBD1 (5 bases). The CDR3 consists of 13 residues. V lost 6 bases to trimming and J lost 5 bases, with 13 bases between them. Germline V gives CDR1 MGHDK, CDR2 SYGVNS. The CDR3 sequence: CASRDQGRETQYF. CDR3 coding DNA: TGTGCCAGCAGGGACCAGGGTCGGGAGACCCAGTACTTC.